The rows below give T cell receptor beta chains drawn from one sample of a study of T cell changes during pregnancy in multiple sclerosis. The method was immunoSEQ multiplex PCR; TCRdb's version includes in-frame clones alone and lacks a portion of them. The profile shows about 79,000 clones, 80% to 95% of them singletons. Material: peripheral blood, obtained in the second trimester of pregnancy. These TCRs come from a female donor in good health, enrolled as a control in a pregnancy study. Both conserved end residues are part of each CDR3. The D gene is left open where the match is weak. Clone size is shown for a subset of rows, as once, few, many or a class of expanded clone.

NA	15	TRBJ1-3	NA	TRBV4-1	TGCGCCAGCAGCCAATTATCCGGGGTTGGTGCCACCATATATTTT	CASSQLSGVGATIYF
NA	15	TRBJ2-3	TRBD2	TRBV7-6	TGTGCCAGCAGCTACCCGGGACTAGCCCAAGATACGCAGTATTTT	CASSYPGLAQDTQYF
once	19	TRBJ2-1	NA	TRBV7-9	TGTGCCAGCAGCCTCCCCCTTTTTGACACCGACTACTCCTACAATGAGCAGTTCTTC	CASSLPLFDTDYSYNEQFF
once	16	TRBJ1-1	NA	TRBV9	TGTGCCAGCAGCGTAGAACAATACCCTTCGAACACTGAAGCTTTCTTT	CASSVEQYPSNTEAFF
NA	17	TRBJ1-1	NA	TRBV5-6	TGTGCCAGCAGCTTCGATCAGGGAGGGGGGGTATACGTAGAAGCTTTCTTT	CASSFDQGGGVYVEAFF
NA	12	TRBJ1-2	NA	TRBV6-5	TGTGCCAGCAGTCCGACAGGAAAGGGCTACACCTTC	CASSPTGKGYTF
NA	15	TRBJ2-3	TRBD1	TRBV2	TGTGCCAGCAGTAAGACCCAGGGGGCGGCGGATACGCAGTATTTT	CASSKTQGAADTQYF
NA	11	TRBJ2-4	NA	TRBV20-1	TGCAGTGCTAGTCGCGTCTCCAGGGGATACTTC	CSASRVSRGYF
NA	13	TRBJ1-2	NA	TRBV30	TGTGCCTGGAAGGAGGGGACCCTCTATGGCTACACCTTC	CAWKEGTLYGYTF
NA	14	TRBJ2-7	TRBD1	TRBV30	TGTGCCTGGAGTCCCGGGACAGGGAACTACGAGCAGTACTTC	CAWSPGTGNYEQYF
once	15	TRBJ1-3	NA	TRBV19	TGTGCCAGTAGTGGACAGTCCTCCTCTGGAAACACCATATATTTT	CASSGQSSSGNTIYF
NA	17	TRBJ2-5	TRBD1	TRBV4-2	TGTGCCAGCAGCCTCAGGGACAGGGGGCCTTCTGAAGAGACCCAGTACTTC	CASSLRDRGPSEETQYF
NA	15	TRBJ2-3	TRBD2	TRBV2	TGTGCCAGCAGTGATCGTAGCGGGGGTACAGATACGCAGTATTTT	CASSDRSGGTDTQYF
NA	16	TRBJ2-5	TRBD1	TRBV25-1	TGTGCCAGCAGTGGTCTGAAGGGACAGGGGGTAGAGACCCAGTACTTC	CASSGLKGQGVETQYF
once	13	TRBJ1-5	NA	TRBV10-3	TGTGCCATCAGTGAGGGACAGAATCAGCCCCAGCATTTT	CAISEGQNQPQHF
NA	14	TRBJ2-7	TRBD1	TRBV5-1	TGCGCCAGCAGCATACTAGGGGGCACCTACGAGCAGTACTTC	CASSILGGTYEQYF
NA	15	TRBJ2-7	NA	TRBV27	TGTGCCAGCAGTTTCAAGGCGCAGGGTGGCTACGAGCAGTACTTC	CASSFKAQGGYEQYF
NA	17	TRBJ2-7	NA	TRBV19	TGTGCCAGTAGTAGGGCAGGGGCACGCGGAAGCTCCTACGAGCAGTACTTC	CASSRAGARGSSYEQYF
NA	13	TRBJ1-2	NA	TRBV7-3	TGTGCCAGCAGCTTCGGACTGTACTATGGCTACACCTTC	CASSFGLYYGYTF
NA	15	TRBJ2-5	TRBD2	TRBV6-5	TGTGCCAGCAGGCTAGCGGGGGGCTCCCCAGGGACCCAGTACTTC	CASRLAGGSPGTQYF
NA	15	TRBJ2-2	TRBD2	TRBV11-3	TGTGCCAGCAGCTTGCTAGCGGGGAGCACCGGGGAGCTGTTTTTT	CASSLLAGSTGELFF
once	13	TRBJ1-6	NA	TRBV10-3	TGTGCCATCAGTGAGGCAGATAATTCACCCCTCCACTTT	CAISEADNSPLHF
NA	14	TRBJ1-1	NA	TRBV7-6	TGTGCCAGCAGCCAACTGGGGAGGGCCACTGAAGCTTTCTTT	CASSQLGRATEAFF
NA	13	TRBJ1-2	TRBD1	TRBV27	TGTGCAGCTTATCGGACAGGGTACTATGGCTACACCTTC	CAAYRTGYYGYTF
NA	12	TRBJ2-7	TRBD1	TRBV2	TGTGCCAGTCGACAGGGTTCCTACGAGCAGTACTTC	CASRQGSYEQYF
NA	15	TRBJ2-1	TRBD1	TRBV11-1	TGTGCCAGCAGCTTAATAGGGGGCTCTAGCAATGAGCAGTTCTTC	CASSLIGGSSNEQFF
NA	16	TRBJ2-5	TRBD2	TRBV5-8	TGTGCCAGCAGTTTTCACCTAGCGGGGGGGCAAGAGACCCAGTACTTC	CASSFHLAGGQETQYF
NA	16	TRBJ2-1	TRBD2	TRBV4-1	TGCGCCAGCAGCCAAGTTCTAGCGGGGGGCTACAATGAGCAGTTCTTC	CASSQVLAGGYNEQFF
NA	15	TRBJ2-7	TRBD1	TRBV29-1	TGCAGCGTTGAAGATGTGGGGGACAGGGGTTGGGAGCAGTACTTC	CSVEDVGDRGWEQYF
NA	15	TRBJ1-2	TRBD1	TRBV10-3	TGTGCCATCAGTGAGTCTAGACAGGGGAACTATGGCTACACCTTC	CAISESRQGNYGYTF
NA	13	TRBJ2-4	NA	TRBV19	TGTGCCAGCCAACTCACAGGGATCGACATTCAGTACTTC	CASQLTGIDIQYF
once	16	TRBJ1-3	TRBD1	TRBV5-1	TGCGCCAGCAGCTCCGGGACAGGGACTCTGGGGAACACCATATATTTT	CASSSGTGTLGNTIYF
NA	12	TRBJ1-2	NA	TRBV6-1	TGTGCCAGCAGCGTACTTAACTATGGCTACACCTTC	CASSVLNYGYTF
NA	15	TRBJ2-2	NA	TRBV4-1	TGCGCCAGCAGCCAAGGTCTCGGGGAGCTGGCGGGGCTGTTTTTT	CASSQGLGELAGLFF
NA	13	TRBJ1-2	NA	TRBV5-4	TGTGCCAGCAGCCCTGGGAGGCTGAGTGGCTACACCTTC	CASSPGRLSGYTF
NA	16	TRBJ2-5	NA	TRBV6-1	TGTGCCAGCAGTGAAATGATAGCAGGGGTCCAAGAGACCCAGTACTTC	CASSEMIAGVQETQYF
NA	11	TRBJ2-7	TRBD2	TRBV20-1	TGCAGTGCTGAGCGGGGAAACGAGCAGTACTTC	CSAERGNEQYF
NA	16	TRBJ2-2	TRBD1	TRBV5-1	TGCGCCAGCAGCTTGGAACCAGGGGGCAGGACCGGGGAGCTGTTTTTT	CASSLEPGGRTGELFF
NA	15	TRBJ2-2	NA	TRBV7-3	TGTGCCAGCAGCTTAGGCAGAACGAACACCGGGGAGCTGTTTTTT	CASSLGRTNTGELFF
NA	13	TRBJ1-2	TRBD1	TRBV7-8	TGTGCCAGCAGCTTACAGGGGGCGGGGGGCTACACCTTC	CASSLQGAGGYTF